The 29 T cell receptor beta chains below were found in one sample sequenced in a study of tumor-infiltrating lymphocytes in primary liver carcinoma. With a constant-region primer, TCR beta cDNA was made from 450 to 500 ng of total RNA. Three nested multiplex PCR rounds of slightly modified ARM-PCR generated TCR beta libraries. Each of the first two PCR rounds ran roughly 9 cycles with TRBV1-TRBV30 forward and C-beta reverse primers. TCRdb ran MiXCR on the multiplex PCR reads and lists one entry per CDR3 protein. The repertoire consists of fewer than 350,000 distinct CDR3 sequences, with 50% to 70% occurring once and the leading ten covering roughly 8.9%. Unsorted whole blood supplied the RNA, and germline DNA was extracted too. The sample comprised peripheral blood. The receptors come from a man aged 35 to 55 with primary liver carcinoma and hepatitis B virus infection.

About this clonotype: Germline is not matched at one junction end, which may reflect a read error. The V gene is TRBV11-1, the J gene TRBJ2-7; D gene ambiguous. The CDR3 is 13 residues long. In germline, CDR1 is SGHAT, CDR2 FQDESV (reference sequence). DNA of the CDR3: TGTGCCAGTAGCTCCGAAGAATGGGGAGAGCAGTACTTC. As protein: CASSSEEWGEQYF. Based on the CDR3 plus reference TRBV11-1 and TRBJ2-7, the full variable domain is EAEVAQSPRYKITEKSQAVAFWCDPISGHATLYWYRQILGQGPELLVQFQDESVVDDSQLPKDRFSAERLKGVDSTLKIQPAELGDSAMYLCASSSEEWGEQYFGPGTRLTVT.

Of note for this clonotype: One end of the junction does not line up with germline, which may come from a read error. The V call is TRBV5-4, the J call TRBJ2-3; 7 bases align to TRBD1. CDR1 SGHNT and CDR2 YYREEE come from the germline V gene (reference sequence). The CDR3 loop spans 13 amino acids. The CDR3 is CGSSPGTADTQYF. The DNA of the CDR3 is TGTGGCAGCAGCCCCGGGACAGCGGATACGCAGTATTTT.

About this clonotype: Sequence at one end of the junction differs from germline and may be a read error. The chain uses TRBV29-1 and TRBJ2-1; 7 nucleotides align to TRBD2. The germline V gene encodes CDR1 SQVTM and CDR2 ANQGSEA. This CDR3 has 13 amino acids. As DNA, the CDR3 is TGCAGCGTTGGGCTAGCGGTGTGGAGTGAGCAATTCTTC. Its translation: CSVGLAVWSEQFF.

This clonotype was seen a handful of times. The CDR3 end shows no conserved phenylalanine or tryptophan, and so a read error is likely. V gene TRBV6-1 combines with J gene TRBJ2-1, with 10 bases that match TRBD2. The length of the CDR3 is 15 residues. The trim removed 2 bases at V and 7 bases at J, leaving 5 bases unmatched. In germline, CDR1 is MNHNS, CDR2 SASEGT. The CDR3 DNA is TGTGCCAGCAGTGAATCTAGCGGGAGCTATAATGAGCAGTTCCTC. Translated: CASSESSGSYNEQFL.

Concerning this clonotype: One end of the junction does not line up with germline, which may come from a read error. The rearrangement links TRBV7-9 to TRBJ2-1; D ambiguous. In germline, CDR1 is SEHNR, CDR2 FQNEAQ (reference sequence). The CDR3 contains 14 residues. CDR3 sequence (DNA): TGTGCCAGCAGCTACGAGACACAAAACAATGAGCAGTCCTTC. Residues: CASSYETQNNEQSF.

As regards this clonotype: A clone one base away is much larger, so this may be a read error. J is TRBJ2-5 and V is TRBV12-3 or TRBV12-4; 10 nucleotides line up with TRBD1. This CDR3 contains 16 residues. The CDR3 DNA follows: TGTGCCAACAGTTCTCAGCGGTGGGACAGGGGAAAGACCCAGTACTTC. It specifies CANSSQRWDRGKTQYF.

Of note for this clonotype: At one of its ends the junction is not consistent with the germline gene, which may arise from a read error. The V gene is TRBV5-1, the J gene TRBJ1-5; D is undetermined. The CDR3 is 14 residues long. Per germline, CDR1 SGHRS and CDR2 YFSETQ. This chain's CDR3 is CASSLGGVWEPQRF. In nucleotides, the CDR3 is TGCGCCAGCAGCTTGGGTGGGGTCTGGGAGCCCCAGCGTTTT.

For this clonotype: A much larger clonotype is one base distant, so this may be a read error. The chain couples TRBV29-1 to TRBJ2-3; D uncertain. V gave up 4 bases and J gave up 4 bases, with 6 bases separating them. CDR1 is SQVTM, CDR2 ANQGSEA, per germline. This CDR3 contains 11 residues. CDR3 protein: CSVAAADTQYF. DNA of the CDR3: TGCAGCGTTGCGGCGGCAGATACGCAGTATTTT.

Comment on this clonotype: A junction end diverges from the germline sequence, so it may reflect a read error. This sequence joins TRBV30 and TRBJ2-6; D is undetermined. The CDR3 length is 14 residues. The V gene's germline CDR1 is GTSNPN and CDR2 SVGIG (reference sequence). For the CDR3, the DNA is TGTACCTGGATACAGACTTATGGGGCCAACGTCCTGACTTTC. Its translation: CTWIQTYGANVLTF.

The chain employs TRBV7-9 and TRBJ2-3; D perhaps matches TRBD1 (5 bases). Germline CDR1 and CDR2: SEHNR and FQNEAQ (reference sequence). This CDR3 is built from 14 residues. Trimming pared 1 base from V and 4 bases from J, leaving 9 bases between. CDR3 in DNA: TGTGCCAGCAGCTTAGTCGCCAGGGCAGATACGCAGTATTTT. Translation: CASSLVARADTQYF.

The CDR3 loop reads CASSPTAPSGQFF. The CDR3 DNA is TGTGCCAGCAGTCCGACAGCACCCAGCGGGCAGTTCTTC. The V call is TRBV28, the J call TRBJ2-1; the D call may be TRBD1 or TRBD2 (5 bases each). The CDR3 has 13 amino acids. Germline V CDR1 and CDR2: MDHEN, SYDVKM. Trimming took 5 bases from V and 12 from J, leaving 17 bases between them.

V gene TRBV11-1 combines with J gene TRBJ2-7; D ambiguous. Germline V gene lookup returns CDR1 SGHAT and CDR2 FQDESV (reference sequence). V shed 8 bases and J shed 1 base, with 9 bases lying between them. The CDR3 runs 12 residues. CDR3 in amino acids: CASGKRSYEQYF. CDR3 bases: TGTGCCAGCGGGAAGCGATCCTACGAGCAGTACTTC.

This clonotype was recorded at least ten times. The chain links TRBV29-1 to TRBJ2-1; 8 bases line up with TRBD1. Germline CDR1 and CDR2: SQVTM and ANQGSEA. V trimming: 6 bases; J trimming: 8 bases; junction bases outside the gene matches: 9. CDR3 length: 13 amino acids. CDR3 sequence reads: CSVDDRGSHEQFF. In DNA form, the CDR3 reads TGCAGCGTCGACGACAGGGGTAGTCATGAGCAGTTCTTC.

The CDR3 is CASSQWAGRHYEQYF. CDR3 bases: TGTGCCAGCAGCCAATGGGCGGGACGGCACTATGAGCAGTACTTC. The V call is TRBV11-2, the J call TRBJ2-7; D perhaps matches TRBD2 (6 bases). V gave up 5 bases and J gave up 7 bases, with 21 bases separating them. The CDR3 runs to 15 residues. CDR1 is SGHAT, CDR2 FQNNGV, per germline.

On this clonotype itself: This could be a read error, since a much larger clone is one nucleotide away. Because it lacks the conserved phenylalanine or tryptophan at the end, this CDR3 is likely a read error. The chain joins TRBV6-1 to TRBJ2-5; D is perhaps TRBD1 (6 bases). The CDR3 extends over 13 amino acids. V lost 5 bases and J lost 5, with 12 bases in between. From germline, CDR1 is MNHNS and CDR2 SASEGT. This CDR3 is CASSPDRGETQYS. Written as DNA, the CDR3 is TGTGCCAGCAGTCCGGACAGAGGGGAGACCCAGTACTCC.

About this clonotype itself: The conserved phenylalanine or tryptophan normally closing the CDR3 is absent here, so this likely arose from a read error. The chain combines TRBV6-2 or TRBV6-3 with TRBJ2-7, with TRBD1 as a possible D gene (6 bases). Looked up from germline, CDR1 is MNHEY and CDR2 is SVGEGT. The CDR3 extends over 13 amino acids. Trimming removed 4 bases from V and 3 bases from J, with 10 bases in between. The CDR3 nucleotides are TGTGCCAGCAGTTCAGTAGGGGGCTACGAGCAGTACTCC. Its protein product is CASSSVGGYEQYS.

The chain is built from TRBV12-3 or TRBV12-4 and TRBJ1-1; D may be TRBD1 (5 bases). Deletions cut 5 bases from V and 6 bases from J, with 19 bases between. The CDR3 is made up of 15 amino acids. The CDR3 sequence: CASSPGRIQGPEAFF. In nucleotides, the CDR3 is TGTGCCAGCAGTCCCGGTCGGATTCAGGGTCCTGAAGCTTTCTTT.

The chain uses TRBV5-1 and TRBJ2-5; D is ambiguous. V was pared by 0 bases and J by 4 bases, with 4 bases between. The CDR3 is 12 residues long. Per germline, CDR1 SGHRS and CDR2 YFSETQ. CDR3 residues: CASSLETETQYF. The CDR3 nucleotides are TGCGCCAGCAGCTTGGAAACAGAGACCCAGTACTTC.

This clonotype was seen ten or more times. The V gene is TRBV6-2 or TRBV6-3, the J gene TRBJ2-7, with D unresolved. Between the trimmed V and J ends, which lost 7 bases and 4 bases, there was a span of 20 bases. The CDR3 sequence is 15 residues long. Germline V lookup: CDR1 MNHEY, CDR2 SVGEGT. The DNA of the CDR3 is TGTGCCAGCACCGACCCGGGCGGCAGCGTTTACGAGCAGTACTTC. Translating it yields CASTDPGGSVYEQYF.

The rearrangement uses TRBV5-1 and TRBJ2-3; D possibly corresponds to TRBD2 (5 bases). V was clipped by 4 bases and J by 0 bases, with 18 bases between them. This CDR3 is 17 amino acids long. Germline CDR1 SGHRS, CDR2 YFSETQ. CDR3 DNA: TGCGCCAGCAGCCCCTCTGCAACGGGGAGAAGCACAGATACGCAGTATTTT. Protein product: CASSPSATGRSTDTQYF.

The table lists this clonotype with many counts. The chain has TRBV10-3 and TRBJ1-2; 10 nucleotides agree with TRBD1. This CDR3 is built from 14 residues. The V gene end was trimmed by 7 bases and the J gene end by 6 bases; junction bases not matched to a gene: 8. Germline V gene lookup returns CDR1 ENHRY and CDR2 SYGVKD. The CDR3 loop reads CAINWETGGDGYTF. The CDR3 DNA reads TGTGCCATCAATTGGGAGACAGGGGGCGATGGCTACACCTTC.

Concerning this clonotype: The junction and the germline gene differ at one end; a read error may be behind it. This chain joins TRBV29-1 and TRBJ1-1; 7 bases agree with TRBD1. The CDR3 loop spans 14 amino acids. Germline V gene lookup returns CDR1 SQVTM and CDR2 ANQGSEA. The CDR3 reads CNVEKGAGNTEAFF. In DNA form, the CDR3 reads TGCAACGTTGAAAAGGGGGCTGGGAACACTGAGGCTTTCTTT.

For this clonotype: The junction differs from germline at one of its ends, possibly a read error. V usage is TRBV6-2 or TRBV6-3 and J usage is TRBJ2-1; D remains ambiguous. In germline, CDR1 is MNHEY, CDR2 SVGEGT. This CDR3 is built from 14 residues. CDR3 loop: CVSSLQGYYNEQFF. The CDR3 coding sequence is TGTGTCAGCAGCTTGCAAGGGTACTACAATGAGCAGTTCTTC.

Note on this clonotype: This may be a read error: a much more frequent sequence differs by one nucleotide. The chain joins TRBV12-3 or TRBV12-4 to TRBJ1-2; D may be TRBD1 (6 bases). The ends were cut back, 6 bases at V and 8 bases at J, with 22 bases in the middle. The CDR3 is 15 residues long. CDR3: CASRPAGTRGWGYTF. In nucleotides, the CDR3 is TGTGCCAGCAGACCAGCCGGGACAAGGGGCTGGGGCTACACCTTC.

In this sample, this clonotype turned up many times. The V gene is TRBV6-1, the J gene TRBJ1-2; D is possibly TRBD1 (5 bases). This CDR3 is 13 amino acids long. Germline-derived CDR1 and CDR2 are MNHNS and SASEGT. V was cut by 1 base and J by 8 bases, with 11 bases left in between. CDR3 DNA: TGTGCCAGCAGTGAAGGGGGGATGCGGGGCTACACCTTC. It translates to CASSEGGMRGYTF.

The chain carries TRBV4-2 and TRBJ2-7; TRBD2 matches at 7 bases. The V segment lost 1 base and the J segment 6 bases; nucleotides outside the gene matches: 6. CDR3 length: 14 residues. From germline, CDR1 is LGHNA and CDR2 YNFKEQ. CDR3 amino acids: CASSQGAGPAEQYF. For the CDR3, the DNA is TGTGCCAGCAGCCAAGGAGCGGGGCCTGCCGAGCAGTACTTC.

As for this clonotype: One end of the junction is discordant with germline, which a read error may explain. The V gene is TRBV5-5, the J gene TRBJ2-3; TRBD2 agrees at 11 bases. Germline V gene sequence: CDR1 SGHKS, CDR2 YYEKEE (reference sequence). The CDR3 has 15 residues. The CDR3 is CAGSTTSGVTDTQYF. CDR3 nucleotides: TGTGCCGGCAGTACGACTAGCGGGGTAACAGATACGCAGTATTTT.

On this clonotype: One end of the junction is discordant with germline, which a read error may explain. The chain joins TRBV10-3 to TRBJ2-2; D might be TRBD2 (5 bases). The V gene's germline CDR1 is ENHRY and CDR2 SYGVKD. The length of the CDR3 is 15 residues. In DNA form, the CDR3 reads TGTGCCATCAGTGAGCAACACGGGAACACAGGGGAGCTGTTTTTT. Translation gives CAISEQHGNTGELFF.

This clonotype appeared many times. This chain uses TRBV4-1 with TRBJ2-7; 13 positions match TRBD2. Trimming took 2 bases from V and 2 from J; bases not matched to a gene: 3. Looked up from germline, CDR1 is MGHRA and CDR2 is YSYEKL. This CDR3 comprises 16 residues. The CDR3: CASSQPLAGGPYEQYF. In nucleotides, the CDR3 is TGCGCCAGCAGCCAACCACTAGCGGGAGGGCCCTACGAGCAGTACTTC.